The 30 T cell receptor beta chains below were found in one sample sequenced in a study of blood T cell repertoires in COVID-19. This table comes from immunoSEQ multiplex PCR, and its TCRdb copy is limited to in-frame clones, with some not included. The sample consists of a few hundred thousand clones, roughly 90% of them appearing once. Specimen: PBMCs or T cells enriched from blood (not recorded which). The receptor set was obtained from a woman aged 40-49 years who had been exposed to COVID-19.

CDR3 coding DNA: TGTGCCAGCAGCCAGGGACTGTCGATGGGGGACAATGAGCAGTTCTTC. This encodes CASSQGLSMGDNEQFF. This sequence joins TRBV7-9 and TRBJ2-1; tentative D call: TRBD2 (6 bases). V lost 5 bases and J 5 bases, leaving 19 bases between the germline ends. This CDR3 region has 16 residues. Germline CDR1 and CDR2: SEHNR and FQNEAQ (reference sequence).

The chain uses TRBV9 and TRBJ2-7, with TRBD1 matching over 9 bases. Germline lookup yields CDR1 SGDLS and CDR2 YYNGEE. With V trimmed by 0 bases and J by 5 bases, 6 bases remained unmatched. The CDR3 has 15 residues. This chain's CDR3 is CASSVVGQGFDEQYF. CDR3 nucleotide sequence: TGTGCCAGCAGCGTAGTGGGACAGGGTTTTGACGAGCAGTACTTC.

V and J are TRBV7-9 and TRBJ1-5; D unclear. The CDR3 covers 13 residues. Looked up from germline, CDR1 is SEHNR and CDR2 is FQNEAQ (reference sequence). Trimming pared 5 bases from V and 5 bases from J, leaving 10 bases between. CDR3 bases: TGTGCCAGCAGCACCAAAGCTCATCAGCCCCAGCATTTT. It yields the protein CASSTKAHQPQHF. The full variable domain, its missing parts supplied by reference TRBV7-9 and TRBJ1-5, is DTGVSQNPRHKITKRGQNVTFRCDPISEHNRLYWYRQTLGQGPEFLTYFQNEAQLEKSRLLSDRFSAERPKGSFSTLEIQRTEQGDSAMYLCASSTKAHQPQHFGDGTRLSIL.

In regard to this clone: A read error may account for a junction end that differs from germline. V gene TRBV12-3 or TRBV12-4 combines with J gene TRBJ1-1; the D gene is possibly TRBD1 (6 bases). The CDR3 spans 13 residues. The CDR3 loop reads CASSFLVRQAAIF. The CDR3 DNA is TGTGCCAGCAGTTTTTTGGTCCGACAGGCGGCTATCTTT.

The chain has TRBV5-6 and TRBJ1-1, with TRBD1 as a possible D gene (5 bases). Per the germline V gene, CDR1 is SGHDT and CDR2 is YYEEEE. The V gene lost 0 bases and the J gene lost 0 bases, with 9 bases spanning the gap. The CDR3 loop spans 15 amino acids. The CDR3 DNA sequence: TGTGCCAGCAGCTTGGGGACAAGGATGAACACTGAAGCTTTCTTT. This encodes CASSLGTRMNTEAFF. Using reference TRBV5-6 and TRBJ1-1 for the parts outside the CDR3, the full variable domain is DAGVTQSPTHLIKTRGQQVTLRCSPKSGHDTVSWYQQALGQGPQFIFQYYEEEERQRGNFPDRFSGHQFPNYSSELNVNALLLGDSALYLCASSLGTRMNTEAFFGQGTRLTVV.

This clone was recorded many times. This chain uses TRBV5-8 with TRBJ2-1, with TRBD1 matching 8 bases. The V gene's germline CDR1 is SGHTS and CDR2 YDEGEE. The CDR3 spans 15 residues. With 2 bases clipped from V and 6 bases from J, the junction kept 7 bases outside the gene matches. The CDR3 DNA is TGTGCCAGCAGCTTCGGACAGGGTCGTAGCAATGAGCAGTTCTTC. It yields the protein CASSFGQGRSNEQFF.

This clone was seen a single time. The chain joins TRBV5-6 to TRBJ1-5; 7 nucleotides align to TRBD1. The CDR3 is 14 residues long. The germline V gene has CDR1 SGHDT and CDR2 YYEEEE. The trim removed 4 bases at V and 7 bases at J, leaving 8 bases unmatched. CDR3 coding DNA: TGTGCCAGCAGCGGAGGGGGCGTAGGGCAGCCCCAGCATTTT. This gives the protein CASSGGGVGQPQHF.

The V and J genes are TRBV18 and TRBJ2-3, with 9 bases that match TRBD1. Trimming at V came to 6 bases and at J to 2 bases, leaving 9 bases not matched to a gene. This CDR3 is built from 16 residues. From germline, CDR1 is KGHSH and CDR2 LQKENI. Here the CDR3 reads CASSQRQGVSTDTQYF. Written as DNA, the CDR3 is TGTGCCAGCTCCCAGCGACAGGGGGTTTCCACAGATACGCAGTATTTT.

The rearrangement links TRBV24-1 to TRBJ1-2; TRBD1 agrees at 7 bases. The CDR3 has 17 amino acids. The V and J ends lost 2 bases and 4 bases, in that order; junction bases with no gene match: 12. Per germline, CDR1 KGHDR and CDR2 SFDVKD. CDR3 amino acids: CATSDSTRQGRGYGYTF. The CDR3, as DNA: TGTGCCACCAGTGATTCCACCCGACAGGGAAGGGGCTATGGCTACACCTTC.

Concerning this clone: Other DNA variants within this sample encode the same CDR3. The chain carries TRBV7-9 and TRBJ1-4, with D uncertain. Trimming cost V 4 bases and J 5 bases, with 11 bases left between them. The CDR3 covers 14 residues. Per germline, CDR1 SEHNR and CDR2 FQNEAQ (reference sequence). The DNA of the CDR3 is TGTGCCAGCAGCTCCGAGGGCTCGAATGAAAAACTGTTTTTT. It encodes CASSSEGSNEKLFF.

The chain combines TRBV30 with TRBJ1-1; no clear D gene. This CDR3 has 12 amino acids. CDR1 and CDR2 (germline): GTSNPN, SVGIG (reference sequence). Trimming pared 4 bases from V and 2 bases from J, leaving 8 bases between. The CDR3, as DNA: TGTGCCTGGAAAAGAGATAACACTGAAGCTTTCTTT. Residues: CAWKRDNTEAFF.

The chain joins TRBV30 to TRBJ2-5, with a possible D match to TRBD2 (7 bases). V was cut by 0 bases and J by 5 bases, with 16 bases left in between. This CDR3 has 15 amino acids. Germline CDR1 and CDR2: GTSNPN and SVGIG (reference sequence). The CDR3 reads CAWSVLKGGGETQYF. Here the CDR3 DNA reads TGTGCCTGGAGTGTACTAAAAGGGGGAGGGGAGACCCAGTACTTC.

The gene calls are TRBV19 and TRBJ2-7; the match to TRBD2 covers 12 bases. The germline gives CDR1 LNHDA, CDR2 SQIVND (reference sequence). This CDR3 is built from 14 residues. Trimming removed 6 bases from V and 8 bases from J; junction bases left unmatched: 8. The CDR3 sequence is CASRTLAGGRKQYF. In DNA form, the CDR3 reads TGTGCCAGTAGAACACTAGCGGGAGGAAGAAAGCAGTACTTC.

The gene calls are TRBV5-5 and TRBJ1-5; 7 nucleotides line up with TRBD1. The CDR3 consists of 16 residues. V lost 2 bases, J lost 1 base, and 6 bases stayed unmatched. CDR1 and CDR2 (germline): SGHKS, YYEKEE (reference sequence). Written as DNA, the CDR3 is TGTGCCAGCAGCTTCCGACAGGGCGAGAGCAATCAGCCCCAGCATTTT. Protein: CASSFRQGESNQPQHF.

The chain combines TRBV10-1 with TRBJ2-4; 7 nucleotides line up with TRBD1. Germline CDR1 WNHNN, CDR2 SYGVQD (reference sequence). The trim removed 5 bases at V and 5 bases at J, leaving 15 bases unmatched. The CDR3 runs to 17 residues. CDR3 residues: CASSPDLETGFENIQYF. CDR3 nucleotide sequence: TGCGCCAGCAGTCCCGACCTTGAGACAGGGTTTGAAAACATTCAGTACTTC.

The CDR3 DNA reads TGCGCCAGCAGCTCCCTGGGGGGGATCCGGCAAGAGACCCAGTACTTC. It encodes CASSSLGGIRQETQYF. V usage is TRBV5-1 and J usage is TRBJ2-5, with 7 bases aligning to TRBD2. The J segment lost 2 bases and the V segment lost 3 bases, leaving 10 bases of the junction unmatched. The CDR3 sequence is 16 residues long. Per germline, CDR1 SGHRS and CDR2 YFSETQ.

As regards this clone: Mismatch with germline at one junction end may stem from a read error. The rearrangement joins TRBV12-3 or TRBV12-4 to TRBJ2-7; D call uncertain. The CDR3 contains 11 residues. The CDR3 bases are TGTGCCAGCAGTTTAAGCGTCCTCCCAGACTTC. It yields the protein CASSLSVLPDF.

This clone was observed a few times. Here the CDR3 reads CASSQDRTPRGNEQFF. DNA of the CDR3: TGTGCCAGCAGCCAAGATCGAACGCCCAGGGGAAATGAGCAGTTCTTC. This sequence joins TRBV3-1 (or the pseudogene TRBV3-2) and TRBJ2-1; D possibly corresponds to TRBD1 (6 bases). V gave up 0 bases and J gave up 7 bases, with 16 bases separating them. The CDR3 has 16 residues. Germline CDR1 and CDR2: LGHDT and YNNKEL (reference sequence).

The J gene is TRBJ2-2, the V gene TRBV5-5, with 7 bases lining up with TRBD1. The CDR3 contains 15 residues. The germline V gene has CDR1 SGHKS and CDR2 YYEKEE (reference sequence). The V and J ends lost 2 bases and 2 bases, in that order; junction bases with no gene match: 3. The CDR3 nucleotides read TGTGCCAGCAGCTTAAGACAGGGTAACACCGGGGAGCTGTTTTTT. It codes for CASSLRQGNTGELFF.

A few counts support this clone. This chain joins TRBV24-1 and TRBJ1-2; 7 bases align to TRBD1. Unmatched junction bases numbered 10, after V lost 3 bases and J lost 4 bases. The V gene's germline CDR1 is KGHDR and CDR2 SFDVKD. The CDR3 loop spans 16 amino acids. The CDR3 is CATSDKTGEDGYGYTF. DNA of the CDR3: TGTGCCACCAGTGATAAAACAGGGGAGGACGGCTATGGCTACACCTTC.

V is TRBV3-1 (or the pseudogene TRBV3-2) and J is TRBJ2-7, with a possible D match to TRBD1 (6 bases). CDR3 length: 15 amino acids. V gave up 0 bases and J gave up 2 bases, with 11 bases separating them. From germline, CDR1 is LGHDT and CDR2 YNNKEL (reference sequence). The CDR3 DNA sequence: TGTGCCAGCAGCCAAGATATCGGGACACCCTACGAGCAGTACTTC. Amino acids: CASSQDIGTPYEQYF.

This clone was recorded once. The chain uses TRBV7-2 and TRBJ2-5; 7 bases map to TRBD2. In germline, CDR1 is SGHTA, CDR2 FQGNSA. J was trimmed by 5 bases and V by 1 base; bases with no gene match: 4. The CDR3 totals 14 residues. The CDR3 sequence: CASSLVSRGETQYF. The CDR3 coding sequence is TGTGCCAGCAGCTTAGTATCGCGGGGGGAGACCCAGTACTTC.

This clone was picked up a small number of times. V is TRBV4-3 and J is TRBJ1-2, with TRBD1 matching 8 bases. Germline CDR1 LGHNA, CDR2 YSLEER. The CDR3 sequence is 14 residues long. V gave up 4 bases and J gave up 5 bases; unmatched junction bases: 6. CDR3 in amino acids: CASSLGQGEYGYTF. In DNA, the CDR3 is TGCGCCAGCAGCCTCGGACAGGGCGAGTATGGCTACACCTTC.

The chain has TRBV4-1 and TRBJ2-7; D perhaps matches TRBD1 (5 bases). Per the germline V gene, CDR1 is MGHRA and CDR2 is YSYEKL. V lost 1 base, J lost 3 bases, and 10 bases lay in between. The CDR3 loop spans 14 amino acids. CDR3 sequence (DNA): TGCGCCAGCAGCCAAGTGGGGCAGGGCTACGAGCAGTACTTC. It yields the protein CASSQVGQGYEQYF.

The V gene is TRBV30, the J gene TRBJ2-1; D is ambiguous. The CDR3 is 14 residues long. The V gene's germline CDR1 is GTSNPN and CDR2 SVGIG (reference sequence). Trimming pared 0 bases from V and 4 bases from J, leaving 10 bases between. The CDR3 sequence: CAWSVENGYNEQFF. The CDR3 DNA is TGTGCCTGGAGTGTAGAAAACGGGTACAATGAGCAGTTCTTC.

The rearrangement links TRBV24-1 to TRBJ1-1, with D maybe TRBD1 (5 bases). Germline CDR1 reads KGHDR; CDR2 reads SFDVKD. CDR3 size: 12 residues. V lost 3 bases, J lost 11 bases, and 12 bases lay in between. The CDR3 nucleotides read TGTGCCACCAGTGATCTTGTCGGGGGTGCTTTCTTT. It is translated as CATSDLVGGAFF.

The count of this clone is one. This rearrangement joins TRBV6-1 to TRBJ1-3, with TRBD1 matching over 8 bases. The CDR3 covers 16 residues. Per the germline V gene, CDR1 is MNHNS and CDR2 is SASEGT. Trimming removed 1 base from V and 2 bases from J; junction bases left unmatched: 4. In DNA form, the CDR3 reads TGTGCCAGCAGTGAAGGAAGGACAGGGACTGGAAACACCATATATTTT. Its protein product is CASSEGRTGTGNTIYF.

The chain recombines TRBV30 with TRBJ1-6; D uncertain. Trimming left V 0 bases short and J 14 bases short, with 11 bases between. Germline loops: CDR1 GTSNPN, CDR2 SVGIG (reference sequence). This CDR3 is built from 12 residues. The CDR3 reads CAWSVLGLTLHF. The CDR3 DNA follows: TGTGCCTGGAGTGTACTAGGTTTGACCCTCCACTTT.

The chain recombines TRBV5-1 with TRBJ1-4; TRBD1 is a possible D gene (5 bases). V dropped 0 bases and J dropped 5 bases, with 8 bases sitting between them. The CDR3 extends over 14 amino acids. Germline CDR1 reads SGHRS; CDR2 reads YFSETQ. CDR3 DNA: TGCGCCAGCAGCTTGGGGGCAGGGAATGAAAAACTGTTTTTT. Translation gives CASSLGAGNEKLFF.

The count of this clone is one. The V call is TRBV6-5, the J call TRBJ2-3; tentative D call: TRBD1 (6 bases). Trimming removed 5 bases from V and 0 bases from J, with 9 bases in between. The CDR3 contains 14 residues. The germline gives CDR1 MNHEY, CDR2 SVGAGI. This CDR3 is CASSLDRSTDTQYF. The DNA for the CDR3 is TGTGCCAGCAGTCTGGACAGAAGCACAGATACGCAGTATTTT.